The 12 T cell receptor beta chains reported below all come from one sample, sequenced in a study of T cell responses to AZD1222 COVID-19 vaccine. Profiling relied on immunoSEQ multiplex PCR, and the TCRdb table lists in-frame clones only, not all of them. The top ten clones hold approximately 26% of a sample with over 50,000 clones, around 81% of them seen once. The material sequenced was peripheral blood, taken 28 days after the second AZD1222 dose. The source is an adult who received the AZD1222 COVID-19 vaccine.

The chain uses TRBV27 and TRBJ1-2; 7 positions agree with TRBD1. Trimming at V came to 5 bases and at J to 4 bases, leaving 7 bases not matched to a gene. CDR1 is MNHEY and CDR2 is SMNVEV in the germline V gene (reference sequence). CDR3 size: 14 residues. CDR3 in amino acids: CASSPWTGPYGYTF. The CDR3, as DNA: TGTGCCAGCAGTCCGTGGACAGGTCCCTATGGCTACACCTTC.

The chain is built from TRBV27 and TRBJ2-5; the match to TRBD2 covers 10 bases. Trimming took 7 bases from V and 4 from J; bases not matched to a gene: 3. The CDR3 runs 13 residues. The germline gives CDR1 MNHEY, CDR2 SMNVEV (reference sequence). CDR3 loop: CASKAGGLETQYF. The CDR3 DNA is TGTGCCAGCAAAGCGGGAGGGTTAGAGACCCAGTACTTC.

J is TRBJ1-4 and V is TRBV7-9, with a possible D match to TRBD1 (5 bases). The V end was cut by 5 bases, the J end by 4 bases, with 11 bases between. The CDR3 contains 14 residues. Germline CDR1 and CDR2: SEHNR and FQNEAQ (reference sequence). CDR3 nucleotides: TGTGCCAGCAGCATCACGACAGTTAATGAAAAACTGTTTTTT. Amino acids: CASSITTVNEKLFF.

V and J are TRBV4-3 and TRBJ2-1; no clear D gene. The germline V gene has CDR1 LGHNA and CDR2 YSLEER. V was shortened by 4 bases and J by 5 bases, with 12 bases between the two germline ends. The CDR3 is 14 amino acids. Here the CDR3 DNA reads TGCGCCAGCAGCCTGCGAAATATCGACAATGAGCAGTTCTTC. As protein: CASSLRNIDNEQFF.

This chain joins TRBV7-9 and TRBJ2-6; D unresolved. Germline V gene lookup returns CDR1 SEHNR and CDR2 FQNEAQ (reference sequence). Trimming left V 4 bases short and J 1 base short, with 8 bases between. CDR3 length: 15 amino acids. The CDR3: CASSSPESGANVLTF. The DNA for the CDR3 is TGTGCCAGCAGCTCGCCAGAGTCTGGGGCCAACGTCCTGACTTTC.

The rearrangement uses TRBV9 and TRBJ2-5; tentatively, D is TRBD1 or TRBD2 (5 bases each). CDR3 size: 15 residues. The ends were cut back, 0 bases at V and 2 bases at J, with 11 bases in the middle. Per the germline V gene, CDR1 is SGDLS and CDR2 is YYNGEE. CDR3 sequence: CASSVGGAFQETQYF. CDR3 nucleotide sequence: TGTGCCAGCAGCGTAGGAGGGGCCTTTCAAGAGACCCAGTACTTC.

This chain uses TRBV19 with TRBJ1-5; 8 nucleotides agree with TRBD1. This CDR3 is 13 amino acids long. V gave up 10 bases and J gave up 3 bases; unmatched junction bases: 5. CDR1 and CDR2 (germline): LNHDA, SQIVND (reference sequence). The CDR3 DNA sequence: TGTGCCACCTCGGGACAGGTCAATCAGCCCCAGCATTTT. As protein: CATSGQVNQPQHF. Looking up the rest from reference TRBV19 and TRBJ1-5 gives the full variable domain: DGGITQSPKYLFRKEGQNVTLSCEQNLNHDAMYWYRQDPGQGLRLIYYSQIVNDFQKGDIAEGYSVSREKKESFPLTVTSAQKNPTAFYLCATSGQVNQPQHFGDGTRLSIL.

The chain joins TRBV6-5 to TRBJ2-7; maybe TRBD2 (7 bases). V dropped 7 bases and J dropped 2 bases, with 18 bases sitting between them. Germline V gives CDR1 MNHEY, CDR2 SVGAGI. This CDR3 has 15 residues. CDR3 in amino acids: CASIPSWEGAYEQYF. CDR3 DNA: TGTGCCAGCATACCGAGTTGGGAGGGGGCCTACGAGCAGTACTTC.

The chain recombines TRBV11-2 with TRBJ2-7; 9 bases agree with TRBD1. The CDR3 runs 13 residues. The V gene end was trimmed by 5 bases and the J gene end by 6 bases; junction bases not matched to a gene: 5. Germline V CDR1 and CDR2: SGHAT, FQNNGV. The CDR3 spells CASSRDRAGEQYF. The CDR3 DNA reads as TGTGCCAGCAGCCGGGACAGGGCGGGCGAGCAGTACTTC.

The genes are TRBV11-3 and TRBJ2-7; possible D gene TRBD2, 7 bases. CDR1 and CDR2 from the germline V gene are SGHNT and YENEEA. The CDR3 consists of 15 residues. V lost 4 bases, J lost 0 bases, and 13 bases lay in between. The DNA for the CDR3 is TGTGCCAGCAGCTGGGCCGGGGGGCTCTCCTACGAGCAGTACTTC. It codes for CASSWAGGLSYEQYF.

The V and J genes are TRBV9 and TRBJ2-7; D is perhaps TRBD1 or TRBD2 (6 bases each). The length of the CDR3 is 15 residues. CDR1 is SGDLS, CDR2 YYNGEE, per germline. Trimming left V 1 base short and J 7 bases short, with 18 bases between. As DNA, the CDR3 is TGTGCCAGCAGCGTACTTGAGGGGGGTTTAGGAGAGCAGTACTTC. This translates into CASSVLEGGLGEQYF.

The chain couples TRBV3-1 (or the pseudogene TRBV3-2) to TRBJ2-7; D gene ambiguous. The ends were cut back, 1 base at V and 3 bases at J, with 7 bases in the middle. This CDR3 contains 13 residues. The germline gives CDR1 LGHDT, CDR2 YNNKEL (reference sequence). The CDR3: CASSQGIGYEQYF. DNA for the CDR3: TGTGCCAGCAGCCAAGGAATAGGCTACGAGCAGTACTTC.